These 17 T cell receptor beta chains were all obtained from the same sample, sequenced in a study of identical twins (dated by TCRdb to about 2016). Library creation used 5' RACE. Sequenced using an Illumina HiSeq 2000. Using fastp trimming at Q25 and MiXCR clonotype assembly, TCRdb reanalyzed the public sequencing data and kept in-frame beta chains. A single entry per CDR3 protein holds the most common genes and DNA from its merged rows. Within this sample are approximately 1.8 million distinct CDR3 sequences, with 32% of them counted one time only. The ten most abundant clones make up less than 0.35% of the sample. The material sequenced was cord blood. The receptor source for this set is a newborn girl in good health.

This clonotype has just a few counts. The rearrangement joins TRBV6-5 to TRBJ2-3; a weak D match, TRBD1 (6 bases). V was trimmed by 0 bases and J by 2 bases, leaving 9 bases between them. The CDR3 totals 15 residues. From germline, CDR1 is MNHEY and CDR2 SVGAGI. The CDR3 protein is CASSYSTGYTDTQYF. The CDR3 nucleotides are TGTGCCAGCAGTTACTCGACAGGATACACAGATACGCAGTATTTT.

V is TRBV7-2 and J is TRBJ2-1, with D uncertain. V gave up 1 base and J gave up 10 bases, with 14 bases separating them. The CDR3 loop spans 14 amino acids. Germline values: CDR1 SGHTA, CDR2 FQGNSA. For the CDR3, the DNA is TGTGCCAGCAGCTTAGAGGGAATAGCAACGGAGCAGTTCTTC. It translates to CASSLEGIATEQFF.

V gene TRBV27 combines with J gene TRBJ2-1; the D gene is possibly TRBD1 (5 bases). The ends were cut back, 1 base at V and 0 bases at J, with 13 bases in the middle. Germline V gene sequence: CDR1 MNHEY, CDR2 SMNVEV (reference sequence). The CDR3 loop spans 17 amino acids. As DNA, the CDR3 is TGTGCCAGCAGTTTATGGGCAGGGCAGGACTCCTACAATGAGCAGTTCTTC. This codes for CASSLWAGQDSYNEQFF.

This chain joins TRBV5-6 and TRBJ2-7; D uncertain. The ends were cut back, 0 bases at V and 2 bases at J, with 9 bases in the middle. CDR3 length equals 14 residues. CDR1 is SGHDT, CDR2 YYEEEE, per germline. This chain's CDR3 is CASSLAWPTYEQYF. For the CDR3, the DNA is TGTGCCAGCAGCTTGGCCTGGCCGACCTACGAGCAGTACTTC.

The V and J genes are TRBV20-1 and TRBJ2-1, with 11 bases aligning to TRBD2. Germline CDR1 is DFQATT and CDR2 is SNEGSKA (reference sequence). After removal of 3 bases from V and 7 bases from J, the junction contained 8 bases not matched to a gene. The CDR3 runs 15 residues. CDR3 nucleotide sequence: TGCAGTGCTAGGGACACTAGCGGGAGTCTTAATGAGCAGTTCTTC. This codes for CSARDTSGSLNEQFF.

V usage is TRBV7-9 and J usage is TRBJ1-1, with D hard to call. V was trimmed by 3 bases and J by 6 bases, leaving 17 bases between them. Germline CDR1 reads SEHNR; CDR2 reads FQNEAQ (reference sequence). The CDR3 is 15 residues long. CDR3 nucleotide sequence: TGTGCCAGCAGCTTGGTACAAGGGAAGATGGCTGAAGCTTTCTTT. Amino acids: CASSLVQGKMAEAFF.

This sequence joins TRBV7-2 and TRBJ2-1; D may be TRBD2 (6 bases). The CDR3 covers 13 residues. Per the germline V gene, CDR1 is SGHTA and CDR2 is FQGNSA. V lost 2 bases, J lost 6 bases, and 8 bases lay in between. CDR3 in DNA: TGTGCCAGCAGCTTAACTAGCAGCAATGAGCAGTTCTTC. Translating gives CASSLTSSNEQFF.

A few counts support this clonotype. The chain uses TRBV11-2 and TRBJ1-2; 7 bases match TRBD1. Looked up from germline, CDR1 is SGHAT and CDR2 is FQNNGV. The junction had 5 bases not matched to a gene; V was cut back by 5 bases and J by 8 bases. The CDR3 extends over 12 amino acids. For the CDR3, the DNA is TGTGCCAGCAGCCACGCAGGGGGGGGCTACACCTTC. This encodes CASSHAGGGYTF.

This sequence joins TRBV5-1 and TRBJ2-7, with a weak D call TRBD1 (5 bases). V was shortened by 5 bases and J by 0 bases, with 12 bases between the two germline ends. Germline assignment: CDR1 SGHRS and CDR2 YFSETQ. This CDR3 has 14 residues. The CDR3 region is CASRDSPSSYEQYF. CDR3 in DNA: TGCGCCAGCAGAGACAGTCCCAGCTCCTACGAGCAGTACTTC.

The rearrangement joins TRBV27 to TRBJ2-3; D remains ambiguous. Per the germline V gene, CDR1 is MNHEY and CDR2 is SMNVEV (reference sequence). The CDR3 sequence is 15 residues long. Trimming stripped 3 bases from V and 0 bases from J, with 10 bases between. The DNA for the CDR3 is TGTGCCAGCAGTTTTGAGAAAACTAGCACAGATACGCAGTATTTT. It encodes CASSFEKTSTDTQYF.

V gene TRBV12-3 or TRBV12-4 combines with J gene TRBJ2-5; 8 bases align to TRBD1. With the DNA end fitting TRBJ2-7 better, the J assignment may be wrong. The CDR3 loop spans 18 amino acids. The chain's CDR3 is CASSLRDRMWGPGYEQYF. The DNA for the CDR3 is TGTGCCAGCAGTTTACGGGACAGGATGTGGGGGCCGGGCTACGAGCAGTACTTC.

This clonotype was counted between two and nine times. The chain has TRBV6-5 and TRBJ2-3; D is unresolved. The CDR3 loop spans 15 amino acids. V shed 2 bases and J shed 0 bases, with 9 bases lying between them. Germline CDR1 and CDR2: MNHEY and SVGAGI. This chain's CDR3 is CASSYGVGSTDTQYF. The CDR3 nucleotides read TGTGCCAGCAGTTACGGGGTTGGGAGCACAGATACGCAGTATTTT.

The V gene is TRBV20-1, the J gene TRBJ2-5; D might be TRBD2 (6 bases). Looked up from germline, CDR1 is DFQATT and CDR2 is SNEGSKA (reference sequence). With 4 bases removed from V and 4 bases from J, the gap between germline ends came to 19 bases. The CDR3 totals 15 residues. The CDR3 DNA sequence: TGCAGTGCTAATGGGGGGACGGGGGACCCAGAGACCCAGTACTTC. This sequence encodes CSANGGTGDPETQYF.

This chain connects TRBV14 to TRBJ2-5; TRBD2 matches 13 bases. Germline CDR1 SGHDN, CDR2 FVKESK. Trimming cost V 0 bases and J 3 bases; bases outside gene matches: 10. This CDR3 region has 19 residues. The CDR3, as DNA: TGTGCCAGCAGCCAAGATCGGGGACTAGCGGGGTTAGGTAAAGAGACCCAGTACTTC. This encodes CASSQDRGLAGLGKETQYF.

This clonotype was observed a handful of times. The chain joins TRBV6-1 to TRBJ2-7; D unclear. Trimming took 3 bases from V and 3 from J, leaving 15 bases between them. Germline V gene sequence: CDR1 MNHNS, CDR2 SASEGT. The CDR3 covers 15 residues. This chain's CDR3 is CASSEAPGMLYEQYF. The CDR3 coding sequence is TGTGCCAGCAGTGAGGCCCCGGGTATGCTCTACGAGCAGTACTTC.

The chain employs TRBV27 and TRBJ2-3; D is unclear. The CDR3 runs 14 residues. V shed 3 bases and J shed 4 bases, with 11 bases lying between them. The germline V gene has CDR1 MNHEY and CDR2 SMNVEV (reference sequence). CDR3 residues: CASSFDVAPDTQYF. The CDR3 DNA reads TGTGCCAGCAGTTTCGACGTGGCGCCAGATACGCAGTATTTT.

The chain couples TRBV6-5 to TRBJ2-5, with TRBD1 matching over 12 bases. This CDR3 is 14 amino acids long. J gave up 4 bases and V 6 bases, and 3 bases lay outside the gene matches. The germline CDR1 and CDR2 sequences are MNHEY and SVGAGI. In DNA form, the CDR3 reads TGTGCCAGCAGCCGGGACAGGGGGCTAGAGACCCAGTACTTC. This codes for CASSRDRGLETQYF.